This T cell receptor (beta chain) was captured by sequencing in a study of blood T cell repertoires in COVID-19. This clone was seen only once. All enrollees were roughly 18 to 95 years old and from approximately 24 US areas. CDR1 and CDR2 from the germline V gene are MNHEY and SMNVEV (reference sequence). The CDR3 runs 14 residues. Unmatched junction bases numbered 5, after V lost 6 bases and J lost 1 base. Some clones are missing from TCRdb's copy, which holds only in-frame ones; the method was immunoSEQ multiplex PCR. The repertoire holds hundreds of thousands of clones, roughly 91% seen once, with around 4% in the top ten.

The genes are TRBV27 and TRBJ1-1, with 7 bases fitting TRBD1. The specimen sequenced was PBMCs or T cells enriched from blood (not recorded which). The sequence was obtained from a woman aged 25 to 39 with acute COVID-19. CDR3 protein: CASRPGGGNTEAFF. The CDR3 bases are TGTGCCAGCAGACCAGGGGGAGGGAACACTGAAGCTTTCTTT.